These 7 T cell receptor beta chains originate from one sample sequenced in a study of technical replicates of blood from four donors. Only in-frame clones appear in the TCRdb table, and some are missing; sequencing was by immunoSEQ multiplex PCR. Of over 60,000 clones in the sample, 93% were seen once. Sequencing input: T cells isolated from PBMCs. The source is a human donor in good health.

This chain connects TRBV27 to TRBJ2-1, with 10 bases matching TRBD2. Germline V gene sequence: CDR1 MNHEY, CDR2 SMNVEV (reference sequence). Trimming at V came to 4 bases and at J to 6 bases, leaving 9 bases not matched to a gene. There are 16 residues in the CDR3. CDR3 in amino acids: CASSSRWSGRVNEQFF. The DNA for the CDR3 is TGTGCCAGCAGTTCCCGCTGGAGCGGGAGGGTCAATGAGCAGTTCTTC.

CDR3 in DNA: TGTGCCAGCAGGTACAGGGGCCAAGAGACCCAGTACTTC. Protein product: CASRYRGQETQYF. The chain joins TRBV28 to TRBJ2-5; the match to TRBD1 covers 7 bases. The CDR3 spans 13 residues. Germline CDR1 is MDHEN and CDR2 is SYDVKM. The ends lost 6 bases at V and 1 base at J; junction bases unmatched: 2.

This clone was found a few times. V and J are TRBV6-1 and TRBJ1-2; D gene ambiguous. With 5 bases removed from V and 7 bases from J, the gap between germline ends came to 11 bases. Germline V CDR1 and CDR2: MNHNS, SASEGT. The CDR3 is 12 residues long. Written as DNA, the CDR3 is TGTGCCAGCAGTCGTTCGAACAGTGGCTACACCTTC. Translation gives CASSRSNSGYTF.

The chain has TRBV29-1 and TRBJ2-1, with D possibly TRBD2 on 6 matching bases. This CDR3 region has 13 residues. Germline CDR1 and CDR2: SQVTM and ANQGSEA. Trimming shortened V by 5 bases and J by 8 bases, and 16 bases separated the two germline ends. The CDR3 loop reads CSVNPQEGHEQFF. In DNA, the CDR3 is TGCAGCGTTAACCCTCAGGAGGGCCATGAGCAGTTCTTC.

This chain uses TRBV12-5 with TRBJ2-2; perhaps TRBD2 as D (6 bases). In germline, CDR1 is LGHNT, CDR2 FRNRAP. This CDR3 spans 18 amino acids. The V and J ends lost 5 bases and 3 bases respectively, with 22 bases between them. The CDR3 bases are TGTGCTAGTGGTCCGCGGGACGACTCCTGGGGACACACCGGGGAGCTGTTTTTT. Its translation is CASGPRDDSWGHTGELFF. Drawing the rest from reference TRBV12-5 and TRBJ2-2, the complete variable domain is DARVTQTPRHKVTEMGQEVTMRCQPILGHNTVFWYRQTMMQGLELLAYFRNRAPLDDSGMPKDRFSAEMPDATLATLKIQPSEPRDSAVYFCASGPRDDSWGHTGELFFGEGSRLTVL.

This clone was counted a single time. The rearrangement links TRBV7-9 to TRBJ1-2; D not certain. Germline values: CDR1 SEHNR, CDR2 FQNEAQ (reference sequence). CDR3 size: 15 residues. V dropped 1 base and J dropped 4 bases, with 13 bases sitting between them. CDR3 coding DNA: TGTGCCAGCAGCTTAGGTTACAGAACCAGCTATGGCTACACCTTC. Amino acids: CASSLGYRTSYGYTF.

V and J are TRBV19 and TRBJ2-3; D remains ambiguous. Germline V gives CDR1 LNHDA, CDR2 SQIVND (reference sequence). The germline V and J ends were trimmed by 3 bases and 2 bases, with 12 bases remaining between them. The CDR3 runs to 15 residues. The CDR3 reads CASSIGSRFTDTQYF. The CDR3 coding sequence is TGTGCCAGTAGTATCGGGTCTAGATTCACAGATACGCAGTATTTT.